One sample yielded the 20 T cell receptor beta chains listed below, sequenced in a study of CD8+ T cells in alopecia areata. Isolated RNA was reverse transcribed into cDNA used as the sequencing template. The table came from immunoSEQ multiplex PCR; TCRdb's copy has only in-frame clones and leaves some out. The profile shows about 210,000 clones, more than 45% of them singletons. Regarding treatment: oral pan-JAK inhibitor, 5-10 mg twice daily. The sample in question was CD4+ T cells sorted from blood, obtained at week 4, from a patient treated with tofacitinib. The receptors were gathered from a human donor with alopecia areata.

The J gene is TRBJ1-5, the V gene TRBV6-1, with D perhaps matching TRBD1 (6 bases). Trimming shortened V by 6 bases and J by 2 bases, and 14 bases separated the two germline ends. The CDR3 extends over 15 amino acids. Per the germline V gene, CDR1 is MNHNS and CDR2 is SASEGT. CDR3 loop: CASSNREGGNQPQHF. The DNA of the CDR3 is TGTGCCAGCAGCAACAGGGAGGGAGGCAATCAGCCCCAGCATTTT.

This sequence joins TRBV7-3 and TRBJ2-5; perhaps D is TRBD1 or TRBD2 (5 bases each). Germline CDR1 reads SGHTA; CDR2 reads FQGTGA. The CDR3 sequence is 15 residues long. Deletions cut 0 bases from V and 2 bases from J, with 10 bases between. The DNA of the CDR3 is TGTGCCAGCAGCTTAACGGGGACCCTTCAAGAGACCCAGTACTTC. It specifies CASSLTGTLQETQYF.

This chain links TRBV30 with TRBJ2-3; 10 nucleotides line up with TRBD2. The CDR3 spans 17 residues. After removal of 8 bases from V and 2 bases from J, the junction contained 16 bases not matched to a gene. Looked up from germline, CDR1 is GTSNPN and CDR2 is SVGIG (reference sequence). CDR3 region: CALSALELAGVTDTQYF. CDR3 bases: TGTGCCCTTTCAGCACTAGAGCTAGCGGGGGTCACAGATACGCAGTATTTT.

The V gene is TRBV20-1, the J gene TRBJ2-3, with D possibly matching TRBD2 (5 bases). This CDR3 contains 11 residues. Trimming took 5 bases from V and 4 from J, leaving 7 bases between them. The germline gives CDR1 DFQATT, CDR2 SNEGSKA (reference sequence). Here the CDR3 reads CSASGADTQYF. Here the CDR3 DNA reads TGCAGTGCTTCCGGGGCAGATACGCAGTATTTT.

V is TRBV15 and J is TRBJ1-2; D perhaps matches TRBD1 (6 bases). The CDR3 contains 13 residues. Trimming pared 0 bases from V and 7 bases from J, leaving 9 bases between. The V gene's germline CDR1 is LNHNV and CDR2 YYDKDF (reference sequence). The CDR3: CATSRDSGAGYTF. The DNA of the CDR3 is TGTGCCACCAGCAGAGACTCAGGGGCTGGCTACACCTTC.

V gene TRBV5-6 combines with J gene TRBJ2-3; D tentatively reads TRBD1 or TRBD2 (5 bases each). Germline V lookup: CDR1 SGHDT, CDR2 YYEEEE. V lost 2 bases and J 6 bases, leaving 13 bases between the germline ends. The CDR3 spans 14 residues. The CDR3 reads CASSFIGADDTQYF. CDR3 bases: TGTGCCAGCAGCTTTATCGGGGCGGATGATACGCAGTATTTT. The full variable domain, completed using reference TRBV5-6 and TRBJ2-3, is DAGVTQSPTHLIKTRGQQVTLRCSPKSGHDTVSWYQQALGQGPQFIFQYYEEEERQRGNFPDRFSGHQFPNYSSELNVNALLLGDSALYLCASSFIGADDTQYFGPGTRLTVL.

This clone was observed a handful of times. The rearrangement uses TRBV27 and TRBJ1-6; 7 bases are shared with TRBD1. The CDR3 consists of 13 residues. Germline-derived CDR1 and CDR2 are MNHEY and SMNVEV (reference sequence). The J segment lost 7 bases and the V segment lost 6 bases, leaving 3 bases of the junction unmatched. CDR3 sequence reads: CASSPGQNSPLHF. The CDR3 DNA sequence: TGTGCCAGCAGCCCGGGACAGAATTCACCCCTCCACTTT.

The CDR3 region is CAAHDSSAGNTIYF. DNA for the CDR3: TGTGCTGCGCACGACTCCTCCGCTGGAAACACCATATATTTT. The chain uses TRBV30 and TRBJ1-3, with D uncertain. The CDR3 totals 14 residues. CDR1 is GTSNPN and CDR2 is SVGIG in the germline V gene (reference sequence).

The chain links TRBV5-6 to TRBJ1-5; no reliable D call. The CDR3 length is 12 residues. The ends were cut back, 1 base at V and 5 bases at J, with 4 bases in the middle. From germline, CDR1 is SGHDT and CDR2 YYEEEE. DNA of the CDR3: TGTGCCAGCAGCTTGAACGATCAGCCCCAGCATTTT. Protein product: CASSLNDQPQHF. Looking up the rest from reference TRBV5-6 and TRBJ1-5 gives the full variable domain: DAGVTQSPTHLIKTRGQQVTLRCSPKSGHDTVSWYQQALGQGPQFIFQYYEEEERQRGNFPDRFSGHQFPNYSSELNVNALLLGDSALYLCASSLNDQPQHFGDGTRLSIL.

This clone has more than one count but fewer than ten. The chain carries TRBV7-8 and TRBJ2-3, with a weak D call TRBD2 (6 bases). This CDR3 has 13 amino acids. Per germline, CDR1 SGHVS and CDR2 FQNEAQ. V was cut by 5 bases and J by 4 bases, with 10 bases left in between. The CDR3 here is CASSRLVADTQYF. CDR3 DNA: TGTGCCAGCAGCCGACTAGTGGCAGATACGCAGTATTTT.

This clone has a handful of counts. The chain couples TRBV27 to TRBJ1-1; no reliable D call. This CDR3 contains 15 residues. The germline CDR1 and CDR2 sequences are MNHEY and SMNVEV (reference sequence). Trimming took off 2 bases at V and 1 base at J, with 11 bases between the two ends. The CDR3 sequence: CASSLESRGNTEAFF. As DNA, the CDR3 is TGTGCCAGCAGTTTAGAATCTCGCGGGAACACTGAAGCTTTCTTT.

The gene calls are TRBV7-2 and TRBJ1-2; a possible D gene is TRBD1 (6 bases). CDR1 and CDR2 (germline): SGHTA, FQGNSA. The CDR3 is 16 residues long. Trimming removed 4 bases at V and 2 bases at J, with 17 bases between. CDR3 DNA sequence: TGTGCCAGCAGCTCCCGGACAGAGGGGAGGAACTATGGCTACACCTTC. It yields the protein CASSSRTEGRNYGYTF.

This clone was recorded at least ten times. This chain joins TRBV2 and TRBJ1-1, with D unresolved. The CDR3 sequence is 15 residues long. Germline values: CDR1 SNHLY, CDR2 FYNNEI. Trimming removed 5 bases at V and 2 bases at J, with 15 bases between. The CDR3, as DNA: TGTGCCAGCAGTCCCTCCCCTCTCTTAAACACTGAAGCTTTCTTT. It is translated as CASSPSPLLNTEAFF. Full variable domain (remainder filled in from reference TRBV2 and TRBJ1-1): EPEVTQTPSHQVTQMGQEVILRCVPISNHLYFYWYRQILGQKVEFLVSFYNNEISEKSEIFDDQFSVERPDGSNFTLKIRSTKLEDSAMYFCASSPSPLLNTEAFFGQGTRLTVV.

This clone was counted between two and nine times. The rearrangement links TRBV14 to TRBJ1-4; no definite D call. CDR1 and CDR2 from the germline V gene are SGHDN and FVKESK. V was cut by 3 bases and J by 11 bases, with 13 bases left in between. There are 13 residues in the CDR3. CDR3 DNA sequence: TGTGCCAGCAGCCAGGGTCCTAAAGGGAAACTGTTTTTT. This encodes CASSQGPKGKLFF.

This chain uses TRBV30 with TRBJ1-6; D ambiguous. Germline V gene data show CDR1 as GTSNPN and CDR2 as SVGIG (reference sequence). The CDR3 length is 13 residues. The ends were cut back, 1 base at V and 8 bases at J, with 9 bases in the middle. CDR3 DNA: TGTGCCTGGAGTGATAGGAGGGATTCACCCCTCCACTTT. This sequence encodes CAWSDRRDSPLHF.

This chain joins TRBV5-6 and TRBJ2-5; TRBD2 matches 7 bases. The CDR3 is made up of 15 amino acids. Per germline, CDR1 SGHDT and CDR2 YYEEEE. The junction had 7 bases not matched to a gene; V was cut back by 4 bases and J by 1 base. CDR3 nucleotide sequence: TGTGCCAGCAGCCTCCTAGGGAGGGGCCAAGAGACCCAGTACTTC. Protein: CASSLLGRGQETQYF.

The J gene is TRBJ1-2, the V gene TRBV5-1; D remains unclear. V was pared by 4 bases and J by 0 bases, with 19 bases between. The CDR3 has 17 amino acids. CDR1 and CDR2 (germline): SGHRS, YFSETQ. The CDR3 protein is CASSPNPSIVANYGYTF. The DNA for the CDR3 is TGCGCCAGCAGCCCGAACCCCTCCATCGTAGCTAACTATGGCTACACCTTC.

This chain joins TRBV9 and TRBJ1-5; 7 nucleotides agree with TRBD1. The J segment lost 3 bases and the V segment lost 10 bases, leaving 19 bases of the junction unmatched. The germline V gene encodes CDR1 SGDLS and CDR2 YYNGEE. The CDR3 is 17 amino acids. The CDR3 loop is CAGGCSTGTAYNQPQHF. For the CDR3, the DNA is TGTGCCGGGGGATGTTCCACCGGGACAGCCTACAATCAGCCCCAGCATTTT.

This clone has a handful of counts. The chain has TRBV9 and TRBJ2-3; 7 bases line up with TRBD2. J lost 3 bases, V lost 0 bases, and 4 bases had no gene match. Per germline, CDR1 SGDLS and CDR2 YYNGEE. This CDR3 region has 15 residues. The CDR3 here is CASSVELASTDTQYF. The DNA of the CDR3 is TGTGCCAGCAGCGTAGAACTAGCGAGTACAGATACGCAGTATTTT.

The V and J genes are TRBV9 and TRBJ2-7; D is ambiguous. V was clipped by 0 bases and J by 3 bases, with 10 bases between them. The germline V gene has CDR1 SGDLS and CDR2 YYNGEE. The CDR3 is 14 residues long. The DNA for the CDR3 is TGTGCCAGCAGCGTAGACGACGGCAACTACGAGCAGTACTTC. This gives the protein CASSVDDGNYEQYF.